Below, one TCR beta chain is given with its context. The antigen this receptor binds is unknown. A junction end diverges from the germline sequence, so it may reflect a read error. Genomic DNA was used as template for profiling of TCR beta VDJ combinations and CDR3 sequences. An Illumina HiSeq 2000 was the platform used for TCR repertoire sequencing. The paper's processing steps were these. TRBV/TRBJ rearrangement plots, CDR3 size and DJ length profiles, and Simpson's diversity index were used to assess repertoires. The most abundant DNA sequence in the deep sequencing data was taken as the immunodominant clone. CDR3 amino acid sequences were screened for sharing across subjects and compared with published repertoires and the VDJdb database. TCRdb applied fastp at Q25 and MiXCR to the public reads, then kept only in-frame beta chains. Each entry is one CDR3 protein sequence, shown with its most common DNA and genes. These V and J calls derive from TCRdb rather than the authors' analysis. The sample records under 350,000 distinct CDR3 sequences, 55% to 65% of which are singletons. The ten largest clones take up 6.5% to 10% of the sample.

Its CDR3 holds 19 amino acids, cysteine through phenylalanine. Here the CDR3 DNA is all that survives: 57 bases in frame from base 1. Looking up the germline V gene yields CDR1 SGHRS and CDR2 YFSETQ. The entry originates in a study of CD8+CD57+ T cells in acquired aplastic anemia (dated by TCRdb to the late 2010s). For the study in its entirety: DNA extracted from sorted CD4+ and CD8+ cells had a mean of roughly 3 ug, with a range of about 0.2 to 30 ug.

TCR repertoires of sorted CD4+ and CD8+ blood T cells from severe aplastic anemia patients and healthy subjects were deep-sequenced in the study. Ficoll-Paque density gradient centrifugation was used to isolate peripheral blood mononuclear cells. Before DNA extraction, CD4+ and CD8+ T cells were sorted by FACS or by magnetic beads. What the research found in general, with its limitations: No significant difference in CD8+ Simpson's diversity was found between patients and healthy controls (P=0.060). Around 27 CD8+ CDR3 sequences were shared between patients and controls but appeared highly expressed in patients and within their immunodominant clones.

The receptor was derived from a human donor with severe aplastic anemia or a healthy control (not recorded which). Source material: sorted CD4+, CD8+, or CD8+CD57+ T cells (not recorded which) from PBMCs. The chain was built from TRBV5-1 and TRBJ2-1, and 11 junction bases match TRBD2. CDR3 reads: CASSLALRLAGGPRDEQFF. The sequenced DNA is TGTGCCAGCAGCTTAGCCCTACGTTTAGCGGGAGGGCCGAGGGATGAGCAGTTCTTC.